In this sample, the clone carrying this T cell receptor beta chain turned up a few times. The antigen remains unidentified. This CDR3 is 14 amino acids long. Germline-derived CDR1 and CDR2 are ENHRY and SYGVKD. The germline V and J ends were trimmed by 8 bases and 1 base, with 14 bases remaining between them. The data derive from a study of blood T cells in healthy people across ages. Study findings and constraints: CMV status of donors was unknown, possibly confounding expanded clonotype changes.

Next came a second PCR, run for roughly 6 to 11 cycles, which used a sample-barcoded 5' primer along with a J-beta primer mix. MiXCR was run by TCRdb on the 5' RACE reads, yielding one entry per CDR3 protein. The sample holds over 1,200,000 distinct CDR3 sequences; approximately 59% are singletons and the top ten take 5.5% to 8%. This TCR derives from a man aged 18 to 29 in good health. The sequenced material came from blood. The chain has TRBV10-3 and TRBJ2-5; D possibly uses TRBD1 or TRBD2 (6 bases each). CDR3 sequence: CAISSGALQETQYF. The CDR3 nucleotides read TGTGCCATCTCATCGGGGGCACTCCAAGAGACCCAGTACTTC.